These T cell receptor beta chains were read from a single sample in a study of CD8 T cells in ankylosing spondylitis. TCRdb processed the 5' RACE reads anew with MiXCR; each CDR3 protein has one entry. The repertoire holds 200,000 to 250,000 distinct CDR3 sequences, with around 6.6% as singletons. Sequencing used blood, either unsorted or a sorted T cell fraction (not recorded which). The origin of the receptors is a male donor with ankylosing spondylitis. CDR3s include the opening cysteine and the closing phenylalanine or tryptophan. The D gene is left open where the match is weak. Expanded clones get a size class; other rows say once, few or many, or leave the size out.

TRBJ1-2 TRBV20-1 - - CSARDLPGGLSGYTF TGCAGTGCTAGAGATCTCCCCGGGGGGTTGAGTGGCTACACCTTC
TRBJ1-1 TRBV29-1 many - CSVEVFTEAFF TGCAGCGTTGAAGTGTTTACTGAAGCTTTCTTT
TRBJ2-7 TRBV28 many TRBD2 CASSFASGIYEQYF TGTGCCAGCAGTTTTGCTAGCGGGATTTACGAGCAGTACTTC
TRBJ2-3 TRBV6-4 - TRBD2 CASSDTTSGHTDTQYF TGTGCCAGCAGTGACACAACTAGCGGTCACACAGATACGCAGTATTTT
TRBJ2-5 TRBV29-1 many - CSVLPGQLKQETQYF TGCAGCGTTCTACCCGGACAGCTGAAACAAGAGACCCAGTACTTC
TRBJ1-1 TRBV13 - - CASSFEGWTEAFF TGTGCCAGCAGCTTCGAGGGCTGGACTGAAGCTTTCTTT
TRBJ2-7 TRBV19 few - CASSMNGWKQYF TGTGCCAGTAGTATGAACGGGTGGAAGCAGTACTTC
TRBJ2-7 TRBV9 - TRBD1 CASSLGTGLREQYF TGTGCCAGCAGCCTCGGGACAGGATTAAGAGAGCAGTACTTC
TRBJ1-3 TRBV9 many - CASAPGGLTGNTIYF TGTGCCAGCGCTCCCGGAGGGCTAACTGGAAACACCATATATTTT
TRBJ1-1 TRBV5-1 many TRBD1 CATGTVNTEAFF TGCGCCACCGGGACAGTGAACACTGAAGCTTTCTTT
TRBJ2-2 TRBV5-6 few - CASSLGVAGELFF TGTGCCAGCAGCCTTGGGGTAGCCGGGGAGCTGTTTTTT
TRBJ1-6 TRBV11-2 many TRBD1 CASSLLGTENSPLHF TGTGCCAGCAGCTTACTCGGGACAGAGAATTCACCCCTCCACTTT
TRBJ1-1 TRBV4-3 many - CASSQEAGRLGVSTEAFF TGCGCCAGCAGCCAAGAGGCCGGCAGACTAGGGGTGAGCACTGAAGCTTTCTTT
TRBJ2-1 TRBV27 - TRBD1 CASKGDRGYNEQFF TGTGCCAGCAAGGGGGACAGGGGGTACAATGAGCAGTTCTTC
TRBJ1-5 TRBV28 few - CASSLRQEYLSNQPQHF TGTGCCAGCAGTCTAAGACAGGAATATCTTAGCAATCAGCCCCAGCATTTT
TRBJ1-2 TRBV7-9 few - CASSSRGFPSYGYTF TGTGCCAGCAGCTCACGAGGATTCCCTAGCTATGGCTACACCTTC
TRBJ1-2 TRBV29-1 many - CSVEDRRVSYDGYTF TGCAGCGTTGAAGATCGGAGGGTCAGTTACGATGGCTACACCTTC
TRBJ1-6 TRBV10-3 many - CAARGQGESSYNSPLHF TGTGCCGCCCGTGGACAAGGGGAAAGCTCCTATAATTCACCCCTCCACTTT
TRBJ1-2 TRBV6-5 many - CASSYSRGGYYGYTF TGTGCCAGCAGTTATTCCCGTGGCGGATACTATGGCTACACCTTC
TRBJ2-5 TRBV6-5 - TRBD1 CASSYSDRGSPQETQYF TGTGCCAGCAGTTACTCGGACAGGGGCAGCCCCCAAGAGACCCAGTACTTC
TRBJ1-5 TRBV20-1 many - CSARDGGNQPQHF TGCAGTGCCAGGGACGGAGGCAATCAGCCCCAGCATTTT
TRBJ2-5 TRBV28 many TRBD1 CASSLGQQETQYF TGTGCCAGCAGTTTGGGACAGCAAGAGACCCAGTACTTC
TRBJ2-1 TRBV4-3 many - CASSQDVAGVGEQFF TGCGCCAGCAGCCAAGATGTGGCCGGGGTCGGTGAGCAGTTCTTC
TRBJ1-1 TRBV5-4 many TRBD1 CASSSPGTVNTEAFF TGTGCCAGCAGTTCTCCCGGGACAGTGAACACTGAAGCTTTCTTT
TRBJ1-1 TRBV6-2/TRBV6-3 many - CASSYSISGTEAFF TGTGCCAGCAGTTACTCGATATCAGGGACTGAAGCTTTCTTT
TRBJ1-2 TRBV24-1 - - CATSLPAPNYGYTF TGTGCCACCAGTCTTCCAGCCCCTAACTATGGCTACACCTTC
TRBJ2-6 TRBV7-2 few - CASSLGYWGDSGANVLTF TGTGCCAGCAGCTTAGGCTATTGGGGGGACTCTGGGGCCAACGTCCTGACTTTC
TRBJ1-1 TRBV5-1 few TRBD1 CASSVGPGQGNTEAFF TGCGCCAGCAGTGTAGGACCGGGACAGGGGAACACTGAAGCTTTCTTT
TRBJ2-7 TRBV7-9 many - CASSLGPTEQYF TGTGCCAGCAGCTTAGGTCCTACGGAGCAGTACTTC
TRBJ1-5 TRBV12-3/TRBV12-4 many - CASSSYLTGSNQPQHF TGTGCCAGCAGTTCTTACTTGACGGGCAGCAATCAGCCCCAGCATTTT
TRBJ2-3 TRBV4-2 many - CASSQDSLRGTDTQYF TGTGCCAGCAGCCAAGATAGCCTACGAGGCACAGATACGCAGTATTTT
TRBJ2-1 TRBV7-9 few TRBD2 CASSLPGTSTYNEQFF TGTGCCAGCAGCTTGCCAGGGACTAGCACTTACAATGAGCAGTTCTTC
TRBJ2-6 TRBV3-1 - TRBD1 CASSQDRSRGLGANVLTF TGTGCCAGCAGCCAAGATAGGTCCAGGGGGCTAGGGGCCAACGTCCTGACTTTC
TRBJ2-1 TRBV6-2/TRBV6-3 few - CASSGGTEGGSYNEQFF TGTGCCAGCAGTGGGGGCACGGAAGGGGGGTCCTACAATGAGCAGTTCTTC
TRBJ2-5 TRBV7-2 - TRBD2 CASSLVDSGLETQYF TGTGCCAGCAGCTTAGTCGATAGCGGGCTAGAGACCCAGTACTTC
TRBJ2-7 TRBV27 - TRBD2 CASSQLAGGPEEQYF TGTGCCAGCAGTCAGCTAGCGGGAGGGCCAGAGGAGCAGTACTTC
TRBJ2-1 TRBV24-1 - TRBD1 CATSDIPLMGTGQVNEQFF TGTGCCACCAGTGACATTCCCCTCATGGGGACAGGGCAAGTCAATGAGCAGTTCTTC